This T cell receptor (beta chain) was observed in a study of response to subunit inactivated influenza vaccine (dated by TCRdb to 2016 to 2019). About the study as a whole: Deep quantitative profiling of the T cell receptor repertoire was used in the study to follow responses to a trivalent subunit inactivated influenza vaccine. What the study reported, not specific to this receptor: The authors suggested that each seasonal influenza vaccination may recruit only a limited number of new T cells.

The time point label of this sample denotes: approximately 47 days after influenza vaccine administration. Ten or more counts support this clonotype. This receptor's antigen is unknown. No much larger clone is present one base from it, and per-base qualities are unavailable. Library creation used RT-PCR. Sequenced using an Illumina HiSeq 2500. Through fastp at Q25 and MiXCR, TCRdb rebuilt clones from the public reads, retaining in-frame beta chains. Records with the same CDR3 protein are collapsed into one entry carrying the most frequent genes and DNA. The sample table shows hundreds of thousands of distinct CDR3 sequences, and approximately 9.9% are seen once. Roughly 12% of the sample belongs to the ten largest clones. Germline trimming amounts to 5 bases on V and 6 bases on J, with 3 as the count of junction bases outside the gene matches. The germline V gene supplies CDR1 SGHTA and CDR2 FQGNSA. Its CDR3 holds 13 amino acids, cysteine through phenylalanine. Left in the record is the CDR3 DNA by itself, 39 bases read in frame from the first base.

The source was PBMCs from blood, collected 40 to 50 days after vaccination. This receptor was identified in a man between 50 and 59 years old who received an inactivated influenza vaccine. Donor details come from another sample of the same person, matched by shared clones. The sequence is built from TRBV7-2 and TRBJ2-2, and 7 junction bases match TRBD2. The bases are TGTGCCAGCAGCACCCTAGCGGCCGGGGAGCTGTTTTTT. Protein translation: CASSTLAAGELFF.